Following are 9 T cell receptor beta chains from one sample sequenced in a study of Graves' ophthalmopathy and Graves' hyperthyroidism. RNA transcripts were the source from which TCR beta CDR3 regions were amplified. Scientists carried out first-round RT-PCR using HTBI primers and then a second-round multiplex PCR. TCRdb fed the multiplex PCR reads into MiXCR, producing one record per CDR3 protein. The sample holds 620,000 or so distinct CDR3 sequences, 22% seen once. Sequenced sample: peripheral blood. The receptor set was obtained from a woman in her late teens or twenties with stable Graves' hyperthyroidism. Some clones in this sample may be carry-over from other donors' samples.

This clonotype was seen at least ten times. DNA for the CDR3: TGTGCCAGTAACAATAGGTTCGCAGGGGACACTGAAGCTTTCTTT. Its translation: CASNNRFAGDTEAFF. V usage is TRBV19 and J usage is TRBJ1-1; tentative D call: TRBD1 (6 bases). This CDR3 contains 15 residues. Trimming took 7 bases from V and 3 from J, leaving 18 bases between them. Looked up from germline, CDR1 is LNHDA and CDR2 is SQIVND (reference sequence). The full variable domain, in which reference TRBV19 and TRBJ1-1 provide the parts outside the CDR3, is DGGITQSPKYLFRKEGQNVTLSCEQNLNHDAMYWYRQDPGQGLRLIYYSQIVNDFQKGDIAEGYSVSREKKESFPLTVTSAQKNPTAFYLCASNNRFAGDTEAFFGQGTRLTVV.

The rearrangement joins TRBV11-1 to TRBJ1-2, with D unresolved. The V gene lost 5 bases and the J gene lost 0 bases, with 10 bases spanning the gap. The CDR3 spans 14 residues. From germline, CDR1 is SGHAT and CDR2 FQDESV (reference sequence). The CDR3 region is CASSEDAANYGYTF. CDR3 nucleotides: TGTGCCAGCAGCGAGGACGCAGCTAACTATGGCTACACCTTC.

This clonotype was counted at least ten times. This chain uses TRBV7-2 with TRBJ1-6; no clear D gene. Trimming stripped 4 bases from V and 4 bases from J, with 20 bases between. Germline V lookup: CDR1 SGHTA, CDR2 FQGNSA. The CDR3 runs to 18 residues. The CDR3 loop is CASSSAVPGVPYNSPLHF. For the CDR3, the DNA is TGTGCCAGCAGCTCCGCAGTCCCGGGTGTCCCTTATAATTCACCCCTCCACTTT.

This clonotype was seen ten or more times. This chain uses TRBV11-2 with TRBJ2-5, with D perhaps matching TRBD1 (6 bases). Germline V gives CDR1 SGHAT, CDR2 FQNNGV. The CDR3 totals 15 residues. With 5 bases removed from V and 0 bases from J, the gap between germline ends came to 13 bases. The DNA for the CDR3 is TGTGCCAGCAGCCAGGGGTCAGATCACCAAGAGACCCAGTACTTC. Its protein product is CASSQGSDHQETQYF.

This clonotype was seen only a few times. The chain carries TRBV6-5 and TRBJ1-3; D is unclear. Per the germline V gene, CDR1 is MNHEY and CDR2 is SVGAGI. The CDR3 runs to 12 residues. V was pared by 3 bases and J by 7 bases, with 7 bases between. CDR3 amino acids: CASSYVKNTIYF. CDR3 bases: TGTGCCAGCAGTTATGTGAAGAACACCATATATTTT.

Many counts were recorded for this clonotype. The chain is built from TRBV4-1 and TRBJ2-7; the D gene is possibly TRBD2 (5 bases). Trimming stripped 3 bases from V and 4 bases from J, with 16 bases between. The CDR3 consists of 15 residues. From germline, CDR1 is MGHRA and CDR2 YSYEKL. The CDR3 loop reads CASSQRTGSPYEQYF. The CDR3 bases are TGCGCCAGCAGCCAGAGGACTGGCTCTCCATACGAGCAGTACTTC.

This clonotype appeared a single time. This sequence joins TRBV29-1 and TRBJ1-1; 7 bases are shared with TRBD1. CDR3 length equals 14 residues. Germline V gene lookup returns CDR1 SQVTM and CDR2 ANQGSEA. Trimming cost V 5 bases and J 5 bases; bases outside gene matches: 11. The CDR3 coding sequence is TGCAGCGTTACTAGACAGGGTGGGTGGACTGAAGCTTTCTTT. Encoded protein: CSVTRQGGWTEAFF.

The CDR3: CASSYGTLTDTQYF. The CDR3 DNA follows: TGTGCCAGCAGCTACGGGACCCTCACAGATACGCAGTATTTT. V and J are TRBV9 and TRBJ2-3; the D call may be TRBD1 or TRBD2 (5 bases each). Between the trimmed V and J ends, which lost 4 bases and 2 bases, there was a span of 11 bases. The length of the CDR3 is 14 residues. Germline V lookup: CDR1 SGDLS, CDR2 YYNGEE.

This clonotype has a count of ten or more. V is TRBV28 and J is TRBJ1-1, with 7 bases aligning to TRBD1. The CDR3 runs to 14 residues. V dropped 6 bases and J dropped 0; count of bases not matched to a gene: 4. Germline V gene sequence: CDR1 MDHEN, CDR2 SYDVKM. CDR3 residues: CASREGQLNTEAFF. In nucleotides, the CDR3 is TGTGCCAGCAGAGAGGGACAGCTGAACACTGAAGCTTTCTTT.